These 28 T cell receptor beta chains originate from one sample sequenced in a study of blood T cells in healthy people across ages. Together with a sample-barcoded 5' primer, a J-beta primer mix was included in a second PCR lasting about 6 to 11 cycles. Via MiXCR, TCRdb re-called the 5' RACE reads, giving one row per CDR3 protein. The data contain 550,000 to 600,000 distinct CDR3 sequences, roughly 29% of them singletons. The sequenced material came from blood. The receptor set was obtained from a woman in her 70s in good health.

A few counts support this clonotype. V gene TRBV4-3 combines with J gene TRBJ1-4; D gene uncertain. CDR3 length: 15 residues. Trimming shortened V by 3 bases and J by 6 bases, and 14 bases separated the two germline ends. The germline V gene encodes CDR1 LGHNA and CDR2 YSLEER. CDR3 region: CASSHQVSEDEKLFF. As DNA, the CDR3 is TGCGCCAGCAGCCACCAGGTGTCAGAAGATGAAAAACTGTTTTTT.

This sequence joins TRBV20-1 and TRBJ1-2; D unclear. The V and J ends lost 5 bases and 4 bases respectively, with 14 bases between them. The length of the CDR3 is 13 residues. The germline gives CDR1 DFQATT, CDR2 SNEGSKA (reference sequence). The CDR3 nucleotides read TGCAGTGCTGCAAGCATGAGCAGCTATGGCTACACCTTC. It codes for CSAASMSSYGYTF.

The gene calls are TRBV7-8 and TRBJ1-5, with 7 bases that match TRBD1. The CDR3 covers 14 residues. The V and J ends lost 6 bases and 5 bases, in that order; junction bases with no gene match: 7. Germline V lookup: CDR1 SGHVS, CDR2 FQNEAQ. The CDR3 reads CASSQTGVDQPQHF. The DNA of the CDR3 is TGTGCCAGCAGTCAAACAGGGGTTGATCAGCCCCAGCATTTT.

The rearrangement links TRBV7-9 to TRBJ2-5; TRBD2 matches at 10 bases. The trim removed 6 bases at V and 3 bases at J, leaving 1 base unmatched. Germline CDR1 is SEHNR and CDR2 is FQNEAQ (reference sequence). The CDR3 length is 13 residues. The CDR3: CASSSGGKETQYF. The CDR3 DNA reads TGTGCCAGCAGTAGCGGGGGGAAAGAGACCCAGTACTTC.

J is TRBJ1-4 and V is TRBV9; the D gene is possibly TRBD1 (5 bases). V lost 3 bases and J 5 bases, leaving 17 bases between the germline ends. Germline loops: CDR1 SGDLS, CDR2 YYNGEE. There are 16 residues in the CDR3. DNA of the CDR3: TGTGCCAGCAGCGGACCTCTGGGCAGGGCGAATGAAAAACTGTTTTTT. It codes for CASSGPLGRANEKLFF.

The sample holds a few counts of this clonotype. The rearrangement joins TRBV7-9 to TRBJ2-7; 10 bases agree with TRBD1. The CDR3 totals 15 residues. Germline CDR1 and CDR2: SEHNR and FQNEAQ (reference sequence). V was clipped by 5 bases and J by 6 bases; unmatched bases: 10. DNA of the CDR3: TGTGCCAGCAGCCGACTAGGGACAGGGGATGTCGAGCAGTACTTC. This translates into CASSRLGTGDVEQYF.

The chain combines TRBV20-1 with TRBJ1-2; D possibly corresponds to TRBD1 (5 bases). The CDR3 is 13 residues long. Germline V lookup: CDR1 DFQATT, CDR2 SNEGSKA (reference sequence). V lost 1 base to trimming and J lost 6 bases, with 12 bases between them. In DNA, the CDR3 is TGCAGTGCTAGAGTTGGGGGAGGGAATGGCTACACCTTC. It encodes CSARVGGGNGYTF.

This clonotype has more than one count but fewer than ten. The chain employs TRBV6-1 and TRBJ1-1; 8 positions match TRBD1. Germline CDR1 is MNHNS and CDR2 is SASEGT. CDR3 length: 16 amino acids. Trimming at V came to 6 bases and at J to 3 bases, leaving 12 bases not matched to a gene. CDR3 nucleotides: TGTGCCAGCAGCGTGGACAGGGTAAGAGGGGACACTGAAGCTTTCTTT. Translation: CASSVDRVRGDTEAFF.

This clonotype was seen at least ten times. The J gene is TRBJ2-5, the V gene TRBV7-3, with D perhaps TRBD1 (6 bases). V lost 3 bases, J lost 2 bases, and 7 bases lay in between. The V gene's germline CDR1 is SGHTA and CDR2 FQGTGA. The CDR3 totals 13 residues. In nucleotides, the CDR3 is TGTGCCAGCAGCTTTGACAGGCAAGAGACCCAGTACTTC. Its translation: CASSFDRQETQYF.

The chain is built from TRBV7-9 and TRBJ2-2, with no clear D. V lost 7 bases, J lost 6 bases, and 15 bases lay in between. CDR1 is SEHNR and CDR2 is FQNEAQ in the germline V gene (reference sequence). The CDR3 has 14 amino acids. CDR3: CASTALLRAGELFF. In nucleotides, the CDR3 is TGTGCCAGCACCGCCCTCCTTAGGGCCGGGGAGCTGTTTTTT.

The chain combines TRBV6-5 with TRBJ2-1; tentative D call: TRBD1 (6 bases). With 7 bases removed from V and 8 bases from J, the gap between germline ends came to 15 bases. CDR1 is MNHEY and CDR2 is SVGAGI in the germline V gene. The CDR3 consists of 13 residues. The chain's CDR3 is CASTSQGWDEQFF. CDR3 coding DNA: TGTGCCAGCACCTCACAGGGTTGGGATGAGCAGTTCTTC.

The CDR3 loop reads CASSERRGQETQYF. CDR3 DNA sequence: TGTGCCAGCAGTGAACGGCGGGGGCAAGAGACCCAGTACTTC. The gene calls are TRBV2 and TRBJ2-5; TRBD2 matches 7 bases. This CDR3 is built from 14 residues. The V segment lost 2 bases and the J segment 2 bases; nucleotides outside the gene matches: 2. The germline V gene encodes CDR1 SNHLY and CDR2 FYNNEI.

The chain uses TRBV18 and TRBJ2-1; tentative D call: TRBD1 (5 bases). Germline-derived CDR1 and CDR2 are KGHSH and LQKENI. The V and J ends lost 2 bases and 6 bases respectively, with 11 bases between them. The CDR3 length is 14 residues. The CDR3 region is CASSPSSQGNEQFF. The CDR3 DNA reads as TGTGCCAGCTCACCATCATCGCAGGGCAATGAGCAGTTCTTC.

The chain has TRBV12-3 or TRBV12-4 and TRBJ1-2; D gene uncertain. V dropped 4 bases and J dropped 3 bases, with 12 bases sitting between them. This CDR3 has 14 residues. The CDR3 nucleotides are TGTGCCAGCAGTTCACCAAGCTCCTACTATGGCTACACCTTC. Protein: CASSSPSSYYGYTF.

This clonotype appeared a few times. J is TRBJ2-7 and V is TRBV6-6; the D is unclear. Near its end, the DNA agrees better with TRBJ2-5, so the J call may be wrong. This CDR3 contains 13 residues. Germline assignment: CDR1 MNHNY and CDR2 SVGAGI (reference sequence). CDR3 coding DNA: TGTGCCAGCAGTCGACGGCTCCAAGAGACCCAGTACTTC. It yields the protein CASSRRLQETQYF.

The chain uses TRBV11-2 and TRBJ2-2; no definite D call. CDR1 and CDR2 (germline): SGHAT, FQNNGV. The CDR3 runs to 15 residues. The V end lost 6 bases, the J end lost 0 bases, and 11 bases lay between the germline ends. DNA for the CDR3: TGTGCCAGCAGTCCAACATTCTCGAACACCGGGGAGCTGTTTTTT. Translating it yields CASSPTFSNTGELFF.

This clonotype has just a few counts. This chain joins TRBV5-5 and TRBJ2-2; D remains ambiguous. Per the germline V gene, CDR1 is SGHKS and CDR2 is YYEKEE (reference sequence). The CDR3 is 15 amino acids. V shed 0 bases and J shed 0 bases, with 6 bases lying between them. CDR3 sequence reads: CASSLGNANTGELFF. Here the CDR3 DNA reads TGTGCCAGCAGCTTGGGGAATGCGAACACCGGGGAGCTGTTTTTT.

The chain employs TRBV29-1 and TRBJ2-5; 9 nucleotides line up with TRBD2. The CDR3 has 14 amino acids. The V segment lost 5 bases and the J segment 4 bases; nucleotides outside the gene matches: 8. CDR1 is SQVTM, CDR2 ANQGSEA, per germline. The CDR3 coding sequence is TGCAGCGTTAAGCGGGGGGCCCGGGTAGAGACCCAGTACTTC. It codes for CSVKRGARVETQYF.

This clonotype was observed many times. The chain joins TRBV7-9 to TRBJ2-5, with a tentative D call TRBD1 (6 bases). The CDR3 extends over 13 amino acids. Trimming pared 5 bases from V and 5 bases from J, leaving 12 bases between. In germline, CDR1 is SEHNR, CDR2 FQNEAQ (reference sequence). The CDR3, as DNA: TGTGCCAGCAGCCCTTACAGGGTGGAGACCCAGTACTTC. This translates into CASSPYRVETQYF.

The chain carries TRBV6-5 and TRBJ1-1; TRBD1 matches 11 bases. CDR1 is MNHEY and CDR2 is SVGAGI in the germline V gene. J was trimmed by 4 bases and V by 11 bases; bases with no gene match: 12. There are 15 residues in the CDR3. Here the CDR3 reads CACSWDRGLGTEAFF. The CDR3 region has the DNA TGTGCCTGTTCCTGGGACAGGGGGTTAGGCACTGAAGCTTTCTTT.

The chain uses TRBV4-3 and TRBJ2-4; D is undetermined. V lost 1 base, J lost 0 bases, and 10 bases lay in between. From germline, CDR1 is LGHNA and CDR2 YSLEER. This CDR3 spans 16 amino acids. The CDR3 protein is CASSQGEGLAKNIQYF. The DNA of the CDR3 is TGCGCCAGCAGCCAAGGCGAAGGGTTAGCCAAAAACATTCAGTACTTC.

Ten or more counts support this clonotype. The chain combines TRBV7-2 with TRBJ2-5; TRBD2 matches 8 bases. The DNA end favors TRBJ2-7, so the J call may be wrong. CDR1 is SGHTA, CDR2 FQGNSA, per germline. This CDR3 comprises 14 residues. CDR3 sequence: CASSLMSGGGEQYF. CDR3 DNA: TGTGCCAGCAGCTTAATGAGCGGGGGCGGCGAGCAGTACTTC.

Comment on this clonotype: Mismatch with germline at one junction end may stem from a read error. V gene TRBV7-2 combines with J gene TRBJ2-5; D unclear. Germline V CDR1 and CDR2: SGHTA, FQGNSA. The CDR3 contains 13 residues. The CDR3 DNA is TGTGCCAGCAGCGCCGGGCCAGAAGAGGCCCAGTACTTC. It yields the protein CASSAGPEEAQYF.

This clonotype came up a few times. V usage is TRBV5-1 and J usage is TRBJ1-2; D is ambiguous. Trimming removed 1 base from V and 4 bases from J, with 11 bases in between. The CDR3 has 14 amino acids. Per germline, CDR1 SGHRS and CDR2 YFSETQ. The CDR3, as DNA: TGCGCCAGCAGCTTGACCCGGGTCTCCTATGGCTACACCTTC. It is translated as CASSLTRVSYGYTF. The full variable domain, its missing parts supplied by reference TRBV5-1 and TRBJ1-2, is KAGVTQTPRYLIKTRGQQVTLSCSPISGHRSVSWYQQTPGQGLQFLFEYFSETQRNKGNFPGRFSGRQFSNSRSEMNVSTLELGDSALYLCASSLTRVSYGYTFGSGTRLTVV.

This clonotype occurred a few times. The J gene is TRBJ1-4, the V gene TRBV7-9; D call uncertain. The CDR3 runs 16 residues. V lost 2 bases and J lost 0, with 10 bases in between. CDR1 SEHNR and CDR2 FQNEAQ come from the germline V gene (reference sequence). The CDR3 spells CASSLPLRATNEKLFF. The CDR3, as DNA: TGTGCCAGCAGCTTACCGCTGCGCGCAACTAATGAAAAACTGTTTTTT. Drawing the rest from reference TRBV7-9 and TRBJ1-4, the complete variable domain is DTGVSQNPRHKITKRGQNVTFRCDPISEHNRLYWYRQTLGQGPEFLTYFQNEAQLEKSRLLSDRFSAERPKGSFSTLEIQRTEQGDSAMYLCASSLPLRATNEKLFFGSGTQLSVL.

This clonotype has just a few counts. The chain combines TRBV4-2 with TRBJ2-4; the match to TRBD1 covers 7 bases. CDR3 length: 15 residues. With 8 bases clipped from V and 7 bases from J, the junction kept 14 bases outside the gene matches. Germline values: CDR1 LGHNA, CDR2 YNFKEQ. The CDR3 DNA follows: TGTGCCAGCGGTCTGGGGACAGTAAAACCGAACATTCAGTACTTC. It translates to CASGLGTVKPNIQYF.

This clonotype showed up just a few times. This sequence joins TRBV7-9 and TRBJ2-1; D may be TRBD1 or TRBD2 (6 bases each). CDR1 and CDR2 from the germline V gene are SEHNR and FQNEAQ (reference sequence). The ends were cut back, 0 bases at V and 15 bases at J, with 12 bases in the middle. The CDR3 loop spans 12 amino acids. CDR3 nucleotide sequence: TGTGCCAGCAGCTTAGCTCCGGGGGCTCGGTTCTTC. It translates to CASSLAPGARFF.

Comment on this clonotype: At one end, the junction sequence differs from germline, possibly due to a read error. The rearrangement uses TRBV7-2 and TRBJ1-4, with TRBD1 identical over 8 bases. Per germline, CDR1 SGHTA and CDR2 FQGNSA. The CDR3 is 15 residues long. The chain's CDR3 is CAGSSQGAVGEKLFF. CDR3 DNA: TGTGCCGGCAGCTCGCAGGGGGCTGTAGGGGAAAAACTGTTTTTT.